This TCR beta chain came from a study of radiotherapy plus CTLA-4 blockade in lung cancer. In the study overall: Disease control reached approximately 30%, with objective responses in 15% to 20%.

A word on this clone: Its specificity is unknown.

Assay: immunoSEQ multiplex PCR; the TCRdb copy retains only in-frame clones and omits some. In the table there are around 80,000 clones, less than 85% of which are singletons. Study-wide findings and caveats: The study found tumor-derived TCR clones expanded in blood after radiotherapy plus ipilimumab. The best prediction of response reportedly came from early blood T cell clone dynamics, with interferon-beta.

It was focal radiation plus CTLA-4 blockade with ipilimumab that patients with chemo-refractory metastatic non-small-cell lung cancer received. CDR3 length equals 14 residues. V lost 6 bases to trimming and J lost 6 bases, with 14 bases between them. Per the germline V gene, CDR1 is ENHRY and CDR2 is SYGVKD. Sequenced material: peripheral blood, taken from a patient treated with radiotherapy plus ipilimumab. The sequence was obtained from a human donor with non-small cell lung cancer whose response to radiotherapy plus ipilimumab could not be evaluated. The chain links TRBV10-3 to TRBJ1-4; possible D gene TRBD1, 6 bases. CDR3 in amino acids: CAIRRQEGDEKLFF. In DNA, the CDR3 is TGTGCCATCAGAAGACAGGAAGGGGATGAAAAACTGTTTTTT.